Below, 28 T cell receptor beta chains from the same sample are listed, as sequenced in a study of blood T cell repertoires in COVID-19. Using immunoSEQ multiplex PCR, the repertoire was profiled, and TCRdb retains in-frame clones only, with some absent. Of more than 120,000 clones listed, approximately 86% were seen once; the top ten hold around 0.91%. The sequencing input was peripheral blood. These TCRs come from a woman aged 50 to 60 with acute or convalescent COVID-19.

The gene calls are TRBV29-1 and TRBJ2-1; D unresolved. In germline, CDR1 is SQVTM, CDR2 ANQGSEA. Trimming removed 6 bases at V and 6 bases at J, with 9 bases between. The CDR3 loop spans 11 amino acids. The CDR3: CSVDDFNEQFF. The CDR3 DNA sequence: TGCAGCGTAGATGACTTCAATGAGCAGTTCTTC.

The genes are TRBV6-2 or TRBV6-3 and TRBJ2-7; 9 bases are a match to TRBD1. The CDR3 loop spans 14 amino acids. Germline CDR1 MNHEY, CDR2 SVGEGT. V lost 3 bases to trimming and J lost 5 bases; unmatched junction nucleotides: 5. The CDR3 is CASSYPGQGHEQYF. The CDR3 nucleotides read TGTGCCAGCAGTTATCCGGGACAGGGTCACGAGCAGTACTTC.

The chain recombines TRBV18 with TRBJ2-7; D might be TRBD1 (6 bases). The CDR3 totals 16 residues. Trimming stripped 4 bases from V and 3 bases from J, with 19 bases between. Germline V lookup: CDR1 KGHSH, CDR2 LQKENI. The CDR3 DNA is TGTGCCAGCTCACTGCGGACATCAGGGGTCGACTACGAGCAGTACTTC. It specifies CASSLRTSGVDYEQYF.

V usage is TRBV5-6 and J usage is TRBJ1-1, with 12 bases fitting TRBD1. V was pared by 4 bases and J by 2 bases, with 9 bases of the junction left unmatched. The length of the CDR3 is 17 residues. Per germline, CDR1 SGHDT and CDR2 YYEEEE. The CDR3, as DNA: TGTGCCAGCAGCATATCCGGGACAGGGGGCCTTAACACTGAAGCTTTCTTT. Translating it yields CASSISGTGGLNTEAFF.

The rearrangement uses TRBV9 and TRBJ2-5; 7 bases line up with TRBD1. The germline V gene encodes CDR1 SGDLS and CDR2 YYNGEE. CDR3 length: 14 amino acids. V gave up 0 bases and J gave up 3 bases; unmatched junction bases: 2. The CDR3 DNA follows: TGTGCCAGCAGCGTAGCTACAGGGGAAGAGACCCAGTACTTC. Its translation: CASSVATGEETQYF.

The V and J genes are TRBV2 and TRBJ1-2; D perhaps matches TRBD1 (5 bases). This CDR3 comprises 15 residues. In germline, CDR1 is SNHLY, CDR2 FYNNEI. V was trimmed by 4 bases and J by 2 bases, leaving 14 bases between them. CDR3 amino acids: CASSASWGVNYGYTF. The CDR3 DNA reads TGTGCCAGCAGTGCCTCCTGGGGGGTAAACTATGGCTACACCTTC. The full variable domain, completed using reference TRBV2 and TRBJ1-2, is EPEVTQTPSHQVTQMGQEVILRCVPISNHLYFYWYRQILGQKVEFLVSFYNNEISEKSEIFDDQFSVERPDGSNFTLKIRSTKLEDSAMYFCASSASWGVNYGYTFGSGTRLTVV.

This rearrangement joins TRBV10-1 to TRBJ2-4; perhaps TRBD2 as D (7 bases). Looked up from germline, CDR1 is WNHNN and CDR2 is SYGVQD (reference sequence). The V end was cut by 0 bases, the J end by 7 bases, with 13 bases between. This CDR3 has 15 residues. CDR3 bases: TGCGCCAGCAGTGAGTCGGGGGGGCGCGGGAACATTCAGTACTTC. This encodes CASSESGGRGNIQYF.

This clone was counted a few times. This rearrangement joins TRBV28 to TRBJ1-2, with a possible D match to TRBD1 (5 bases). V was cut by 3 bases and J by 2 bases, with 10 bases left in between. CDR1 is MDHEN and CDR2 is SYDVKM in the germline V gene. The CDR3 totals 14 residues. CDR3: CASSLAGRNYGYTF. For the CDR3, the DNA is TGTGCCAGCAGTTTGGCAGGGAGGAACTATGGCTACACCTTC.

This clone has more than one count but fewer than ten. J is TRBJ2-2 and V is TRBV5-1, with TRBD1 as a possible D gene (6 bases). CDR1 SGHRS and CDR2 YFSETQ come from the germline V gene. V was cut by 4 bases and J by 3 bases, with 16 bases left in between. There are 16 residues in the CDR3. CDR3 sequence (DNA): TGCGCCAGCAGCCGCGATACAGGGATACACACCGGGGAGCTGTTTTTT. It encodes CASSRDTGIHTGELFF.

The rearrangement links TRBV14 to TRBJ1-1, with D possibly being TRBD1 (5 bases). V was clipped by 0 bases and J by 10 bases, with 18 bases between them. CDR1 is SGHDN, CDR2 FVKESK, per germline. The CDR3 has 15 residues. CDR3 sequence reads: CASSQERTRYFGAFF. DNA for the CDR3: TGTGCCAGCAGCCAAGAAAGGACACGGTACTTCGGAGCTTTCTTT.

The chain combines TRBV29-1 with TRBJ1-1; D gene unclear. Germline V gene lookup returns CDR1 SQVTM and CDR2 ANQGSEA. Trimming pared 5 bases from V and 1 base from J, leaving 17 bases between. The CDR3 is 15 amino acids. The CDR3 DNA sequence: TGCAGCGTTCAAAGAGGGAACGCGGCGAACACTGAAGCTTTCTTT. Translated, it gives CSVQRGNAANTEAFF.

The CDR3 DNA reads as TGTGCCAGTAGTACCTCGGGACATAGAAGGGAGACCCAGTACTTC. Encoded protein: CASSTSGHRRETQYF. This chain links TRBV19 with TRBJ2-5, with D possibly matching TRBD1 (6 bases). The V end was cut by 4 bases, the J end by 5 bases, with 17 bases between. Germline CDR1 and CDR2: LNHDA and SQIVND (reference sequence). The CDR3 is 15 amino acids.

V is TRBV2 and J is TRBJ2-1; no clear D gene. Germline assignment: CDR1 SNHLY and CDR2 FYNNEI. V dropped 8 bases and J dropped 7 bases, with 12 bases sitting between them. This CDR3 has 12 residues. In nucleotides, the CDR3 is TGTGCCAGCGGAGAGAGGCGGAATGAGCAGTTCTTC. Amino acids: CASGERRNEQFF.

The chain joins TRBV5-6 to TRBJ1-5; unclear D gene. Germline CDR1 and CDR2: SGHDT and YYEEEE. V lost 0 bases to trimming and J lost 2 bases, with 12 bases between them. The CDR3 consists of 16 residues. CDR3 loop: CASSLGSGDGNQPQHF. The CDR3, as DNA: TGTGCCAGCAGCTTGGGTTCCGGGGATGGCAATCAGCCCCAGCATTTT. The whole variable domain, remainder taken from reference TRBV5-6 and TRBJ1-5, is DAGVTQSPTHLIKTRGQQVTLRCSPKSGHDTVSWYQQALGQGPQFIFQYYEEEERQRGNFPDRFSGHQFPNYSSELNVNALLLGDSALYLCASSLGSGDGNQPQHFGDGTRLSIL.

The CDR3 DNA sequence: TGCGCCAGCAGTGCCCGGGGACAGATGGGGCTGTTTTTT. It translates to CASSARGQMGLFF. The chain has TRBV5-1 and TRBJ2-2; 7 nucleotides match TRBD1. V lost 5 bases, J lost 13 bases, and 11 bases stayed unmatched. The CDR3 runs to 13 residues. Germline-derived CDR1 and CDR2 are SGHRS and YFSETQ.

The chain uses TRBV7-3 and TRBJ2-7; 11 bases fit TRBD1. V trimming: 5 bases; J trimming: 2 bases; junction bases outside the gene matches: 5. Germline V gene lookup returns CDR1 SGHTA and CDR2 FQGTGA. This CDR3 comprises 15 residues. The CDR3 sequence: CASSIGQGATYEQYF. The CDR3, as DNA: TGTGCCAGCAGCATTGGACAGGGGGCAACCTACGAGCAGTACTTC.

This chain connects TRBV15 to TRBJ1-5; TRBD1 agrees at 7 bases. The CDR3 totals 18 residues. CDR1 and CDR2 from the germline V gene are LNHNV and YYDKDF (reference sequence). Germline trimming cut 5 bases from V and 0 bases from J; bases unmatched to any gene: 13. The CDR3 DNA is TGTGCCACCAGCGGCGGGACAGCCGACCCCTATAGCAATCAGCCCCAGCATTTT. Translation gives CATSGGTADPYSNQPQHF. The whole variable domain, remainder taken from reference TRBV15 and TRBJ1-5, is DAMVIQNPRYQVTQFGKPVTLSCSQTLNHNVMYWYQQKSSQAPKLLFHYYDKDFNNEADTPDNFQSRRPNTSFCFLDIRSPGLGDTAMYLCATSGGTADPYSNQPQHFGDGTRLSIL.

This clone was recorded a few times. V is TRBV5-1 and J is TRBJ2-7; TRBD1 matches 8 bases. The germline gives CDR1 SGHRS, CDR2 YFSETQ. J was trimmed by 1 base and V by 5 bases; bases with no gene match: 11. This CDR3 contains 16 residues. Here the CDR3 DNA reads TGCGCCAGCAGATACACTTCCGGACAGGGATCCTACGAGCAGTACTTC. Protein: CASRYTSGQGSYEQYF.

V gene TRBV21-1 combines with J gene TRBJ1-2; TRBD1, the D gene given by the table, was not confirmed from the DNA. TRBV21-1 has pseudogene status. This CDR3 spans 16 amino acids. This CDR3 is CASSTRDRVKGYGYTF. The CDR3 DNA is TGTGCCAGCAGCACCCGGGACAGGGTAAAGGGCTATGGCTACACCTTC.

The chain recombines TRBV9 with TRBJ2-7; 9 positions match TRBD2. The CDR3 is 15 amino acids. Germline V gene sequence: CDR1 SGDLS, CDR2 YYNGEE. The V segment lost 4 bases and the J segment 0 bases; nucleotides outside the gene matches: 5. The CDR3 coding sequence is TGTGCCAGCAGCCGGACTAGCGCGAGCTCCTACGAGCAGTACTTC. Encoded protein: CASSRTSASSYEQYF.

The rearrangement links TRBV7-2 to TRBJ1-5; 8 positions match TRBD1. CDR1 is SGHTA, CDR2 FQGNSA, per germline. This CDR3 is 17 amino acids long. Trimming at V came to 5 bases and at J to 0 bases, leaving 9 bases not matched to a gene. The CDR3 region is CASSRTGRGYSNQPQHF. CDR3 nucleotides: TGTGCCAGCAGCCGGACAGGGAGGGGGTATAGCAATCAGCCCCAGCATTTT.

V and J are TRBV5-1 and TRBJ2-1; 12 positions match TRBD2. The ends lost 2 bases at V and 8 bases at J; junction bases unmatched: 11. This CDR3 is built from 17 residues. Germline V gene sequence: CDR1 SGHRS, CDR2 YFSETQ. CDR3: CASSFGPASGGADEQFF. In DNA form, the CDR3 reads TGCGCCAGCAGCTTCGGCCCGGCTAGCGGGGGGGCGGATGAGCAGTTCTTC.

The chain recombines TRBV9 with TRBJ2-7, with 7 bases matching TRBD1. Germline CDR1 and CDR2: SGDLS and YYNGEE. V shed 1 base, J shed 2 bases, and the junction held 3 bases outside the gene matches. The CDR3 length is 14 residues. This CDR3 is CASSVQTGPYEQYF. The CDR3 DNA sequence: TGTGCCAGCAGCGTACAGACAGGGCCCTACGAGCAGTACTTC.

This chain uses TRBV6-5 with TRBJ1-4; the D gene is possibly TRBD1 (5 bases). Germline V gives CDR1 MNHEY, CDR2 SVGAGI. The V gene lost 5 bases and the J gene lost 4 bases, with 11 bases spanning the gap. The CDR3 length is 14 residues. As DNA, the CDR3 is TGTGCCAGCAGTCGGGGGGACCTTAATGAAAAACTGTTTTTT. Amino acid sequence: CASSRGDLNEKLFF.

The chain joins TRBV10-3 to TRBJ2-1; 11 bases map to TRBD1. Looked up from germline, CDR1 is ENHRY and CDR2 is SYGVKD. The CDR3 consists of 18 residues. The V and J ends lost 2 bases and 6 bases, in that order; junction bases with no gene match: 12. This CDR3 is CAISEPTGTGGNRNEQFF. In DNA form, the CDR3 reads TGTGCCATCAGTGAGCCTACTGGGACAGGGGGAAATCGCAATGAGCAGTTCTTC.

The V and J genes are TRBV11-3 and TRBJ2-5; possibly TRBD2 for D (7 bases). Trimming left V 0 bases short and J 4 bases short, with 12 bases between. The CDR3 runs to 15 residues. Germline values: CDR1 SGHNT, CDR2 YENEEA. CDR3 amino acids: CASSLEGGEGETQYF. The CDR3 DNA sequence: TGTGCCAGCAGCTTAGAAGGGGGGGAAGGAGAGACCCAGTACTTC.

This chain links TRBV5-1 with TRBJ1-2; maybe TRBD1 (6 bases). The ends were cut back, 7 bases at V and 8 bases at J, with 24 bases in the middle. The germline V gene has CDR1 SGHRS and CDR2 YFSETQ. The CDR3 totals 15 residues. In nucleotides, the CDR3 is TGCGCCAGCCGTAATTACGAGAGCCAGGGGATCGGCTACACCTTC. Protein product: CASRNYESQGIGYTF.

The CDR3 bases are TGTGCCTGGAGTTTAACCGCGGAATACTATGGCTACACCTTC. Amino acid sequence: CAWSLTAEYYGYTF. This chain links TRBV30 with TRBJ1-2; D remains ambiguous. CDR3 length: 14 residues. The germline CDR1 and CDR2 sequences are GTSNPN and SVGIG (reference sequence). V was pared by 2 bases and J by 3 bases, with 13 bases between.